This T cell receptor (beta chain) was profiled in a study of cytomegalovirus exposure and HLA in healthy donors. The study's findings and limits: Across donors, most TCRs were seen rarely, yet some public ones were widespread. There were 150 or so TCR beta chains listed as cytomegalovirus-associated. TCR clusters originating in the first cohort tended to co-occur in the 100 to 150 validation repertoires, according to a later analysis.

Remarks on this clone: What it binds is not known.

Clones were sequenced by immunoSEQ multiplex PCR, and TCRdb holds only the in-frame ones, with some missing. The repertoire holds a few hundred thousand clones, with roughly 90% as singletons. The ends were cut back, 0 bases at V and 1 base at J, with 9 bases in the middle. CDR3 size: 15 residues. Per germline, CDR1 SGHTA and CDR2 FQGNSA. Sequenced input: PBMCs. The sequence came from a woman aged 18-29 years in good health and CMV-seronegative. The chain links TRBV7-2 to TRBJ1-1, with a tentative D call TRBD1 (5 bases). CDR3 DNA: TGTGCCAGCAGCTTAGCCCCCGGGGGGAACACTGAAGCTTTCTTT. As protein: CASSLAPGGNTEAFF.